This TCR beta chain was identified during a study of T cells after yellow fever vaccination. The study's findings and limits: Weaker, the secondary response had a peak occurring faster, on day 5 versus 15. Clonotypes appearing in both CD4 and CD8 compartments existed, and their share was small. Reappearance after the booster was seen for most primary-vaccination clones, at approximately 97% CD4 and less than 90% CD8.

TCR cDNA was made by 5'RACE template switching, adding a universal primer site and UMIs. From the 5' RACE reads, TCRdb called clonotypes with MiXCR, one entry per CDR3 protein. This sample has about 400,000 distinct CDR3 sequences, with about 6.2% found just once. In this sample, this clonotype turned up a few times. Its specificity is unknown. CDR3 length: 15 amino acids. The germline V gene has CDR1 SGHRS and CDR2 YFSETQ. Trimming stripped 4 bases from V and 5 bases from J, with 15 bases between. This rearrangement joins TRBV5-1 to TRBJ1-4, with a weak D call TRBD1 (5 bases). This specimen was PBMCs, taken 5 days after the yellow fever booster vaccination. The receptor's source is a man aged 25 to 45 who received the YFV17D yellow fever vaccine. CDR3 nucleotide sequence: TGCGCCAGCAGCCTCGGGACTTCCCTGAATGAAAAACTGTTTTTT. Translated: CASSLGTSLNEKLFF.